Listed here are 19 T cell receptor beta chains from one sample, sequenced in a study of cytomegalovirus exposure and HLA in healthy donors. A multiplex PCR was run with 60 Vbeta primers and 13 Jbeta primers. The repertoire was sequenced with immunoSEQ multiplex PCR; TCRdb's copy has only in-frame clones and lacks some. The data hold roughly 150,000 clones, with 70% to 90% observed a single time. The sample comprised PBMCs. Every receptor here comes from a young man in good health and CMV-seropositive.

The chain carries TRBV7-9 and TRBJ2-7, with 9 bases lining up with TRBD1. The V gene's germline CDR1 is SEHNR and CDR2 FQNEAQ (reference sequence). The CDR3 covers 14 residues. The CDR3, as DNA: TGTTCCAGCAGCTTAGAGGTGGACAGGGGACTTGTATCCGTC. Translating gives CSSSLEVDRGLVSV.

The chain couples TRBV10-3 to TRBJ1-2; 9 positions agree with TRBD1. J lost 7 bases, V lost 3 bases, and 9 bases had no gene match. CDR1 is ENHRY, CDR2 SYGVKD, per germline. The CDR3 spans 15 residues. CDR3 residues: CAISDPGTGFSGYTF. CDR3 nucleotide sequence: TGTGCCATCAGTGACCCCGGGACAGGGTTCTCTGGCTACACCTTC.

The chain joins TRBV4-2 to TRBJ1-5; D is unresolved. V lost 0 bases and J lost 7, with 16 bases in between. From germline, CDR1 is LGHNA and CDR2 YNFKEQ. The CDR3 has 16 residues. CDR3 loop: CASSQDLLPYSQPQHF. The CDR3 DNA reads TGTGCCAGCAGCCAAGATCTGCTGCCCTATTCACAGCCCCAGCATTTT.

V usage is TRBV7-9 and J usage is TRBJ2-5; tentatively, D is TRBD1 (5 bases). The CDR3 totals 13 residues. Trimming took 5 bases from V and 5 from J, leaving 12 bases between them. CDR1 and CDR2 from the germline V gene are SEHNR and FQNEAQ (reference sequence). The CDR3 here is CASSPQGQETQYF. For the CDR3, the DNA is TGTGCCAGCAGCCCCCAGGGTCAGGAGACCCAGTACTTC.

Here the CDR3 reads CASSLVIEYNEQFF. Here the CDR3 DNA reads TGTGCCAGCAGCTTAGTAATAGAGTACAATGAGCAGTTCTTC. The V call is TRBV11-3, the J call TRBJ2-1; no firm D call. V gave up 1 base and J gave up 4 bases, with 8 bases separating them. The germline CDR1 and CDR2 sequences are SGHNT and YENEEA. The CDR3 is 14 residues long.

This chain joins TRBV7-2 and TRBJ2-5; 10 bases agree with TRBD2. The J call may be wrong; the DNA end is better matched by TRBJ2-7. CDR3 size: 16 residues. CDR1 is SGHTA and CDR2 is FQGNSA in the germline V gene. Here the CDR3 reads CASSLAKLAGADEQYF. For the CDR3, the DNA is TGTGCCAGCAGCTTAGCGAAGCTAGCGGGAGCGGACGAGCAGTACTTC.

This chain links TRBV9 with TRBJ1-3; D may be TRBD1 (6 bases). The CDR3 loop spans 16 amino acids. Trimming removed 4 bases at V and 0 bases at J, with 14 bases between. CDR1 and CDR2 (germline): SGDLS, YYNGEE. The CDR3 spells CASSPFDRLSGNTIYF. CDR3 nucleotide sequence: TGTGCCAGCAGCCCCTTCGACAGGCTCTCTGGAAACACCATATATTTT.

V and J are TRBV11-2 and TRBJ2-2, with D unresolved. This CDR3 region has 15 residues. Per the germline V gene, CDR1 is SGHAT and CDR2 is FQNNGV. V was pared by 7 bases and J by 6 bases, with 18 bases between. The CDR3 is CASNPDRLASGELFF. Here the CDR3 DNA reads TGTGCCAGCAACCCCGATCGTTTAGCTTCCGGGGAGCTGTTTTTT.

The rearrangement uses TRBV5-4 and TRBJ1-1, with 9 bases identical to TRBD1. The germline CDR1 and CDR2 sequences are SGHNT and YYREEE (reference sequence). The V gene end was trimmed by 3 bases and the J gene end by 7 bases; junction bases not matched to a gene: 7. The CDR3 totals 14 residues. CDR3 amino acids: CASSWGQGAGEAFF. CDR3 nucleotides: TGTGCCAGCAGCTGGGGACAGGGAGCAGGTGAAGCTTTCTTT.

The genes are TRBV5-4 and TRBJ2-1; 12 bases map to TRBD2. The CDR3 spans 15 residues. V dropped 4 bases and J dropped 6; count of bases not matched to a gene: 5. Per the germline V gene, CDR1 is SGHNT and CDR2 is YYREEE (reference sequence). CDR3 protein: CASSLLLAGGNEQFF. The CDR3 bases are TGTGCCAGCAGCCTATTACTAGCGGGAGGCAATGAGCAGTTCTTC.

The CDR3: CASSPRGGSNQPQHF. Written as DNA, the CDR3 is TGTGCCAGCAGTCCCCGTGGGGGGAGCAATCAGCCCCAGCATTTT. V and J are TRBV6-5 and TRBJ1-5; D may be TRBD1 (5 bases). CDR1 is MNHEY and CDR2 is SVGAGI in the germline V gene. Trimming removed 5 bases at V and 1 base at J, with 12 bases between. This CDR3 has 15 amino acids.

V usage is TRBV10-3 and J usage is TRBJ2-5; 11 positions agree with TRBD2. Unmatched junction bases numbered 5, after V lost 4 bases and J lost 1 base. Looked up from germline, CDR1 is ENHRY and CDR2 is SYGVKD. The CDR3 length is 16 residues. CDR3 loop: CAISGGTSGAQETQYF. In nucleotides, the CDR3 is TGTGCCATCAGTGGGGGGACTAGCGGTGCCCAAGAGACCCAGTACTTC.

V and J are TRBV25-1 and TRBJ2-5; 7 nucleotides match TRBD1. The CDR3 is made up of 13 amino acids. Germline CDR1 is MGHDK and CDR2 is SYGVNS. V lost 5 bases, J lost 6 bases, and 6 bases stayed unmatched. CDR3 DNA: TGTGCCAGCAGTCTCCAGGGGGTGAAGACCCAGTACTTC. Encoded protein: CASSLQGVKTQYF. Variable domain in full (rest from reference TRBV25-1 and TRBJ2-5): EADIYQTPRYLVIGTGKKITLECSQTMGHDKMYWYQQDPGMELHLIHYSYGVNSTEKGDLSSESTVSRIRTEHFPLTLESARPSHTSQYLCASSLQGVKTQYFGPGTRLLVL.

V and J are TRBV5-6 and TRBJ2-7, with 8 bases identical to TRBD2. The CDR3 is made up of 16 amino acids. The germline gives CDR1 SGHDT, CDR2 YYEEEE. The trim removed 4 bases at V and 6 bases at J, leaving 15 bases unmatched. CDR3 DNA sequence: TGTGCCAGCAGCCTCGGGAGGAAGCGGGAGATCGGCGAGCAGTACTTC. Amino acid sequence: CASSLGRKREIGEQYF.

The chain employs TRBV2 and TRBJ1-5; 7 nucleotides line up with TRBD1. Losses at the gene ends were 8 bases for V and 3 bases for J; bases not matched to a gene: 1. This CDR3 region has 12 residues. The germline CDR1 and CDR2 sequences are SNHLY and FYNNEI. Here the CDR3 reads CASGQDNQPQHF. CDR3 sequence (DNA): TGTGCCAGCGGACAGGACAATCAGCCCCAGCATTTT.

The rearrangement joins TRBV27 to TRBJ2-7; TRBD2 matches at 7 bases. This CDR3 comprises 13 residues. Germline V gene sequence: CDR1 MNHEY, CDR2 SMNVEV (reference sequence). V gave up 3 bases and J gave up 3 bases; unmatched junction bases: 2. In DNA, the CDR3 is TGTGCCAGCAGTTTCCTAGCGGACTACGAGCAGTACTTC. It specifies CASSFLADYEQYF.

V gene TRBV7-8 combines with J gene TRBJ1-2; no clear D gene. The CDR3 has 13 residues. Per germline, CDR1 SGHVS and CDR2 FQNEAQ. The ends were cut back, 0 bases at V and 4 bases at J, with 6 bases in the middle. The CDR3 loop reads CASSLAVLYGYTF. CDR3 nucleotide sequence: TGTGCCAGCAGCTTAGCTGTCCTCTATGGCTACACCTTC.

This clone has only one observation. This chain uses TRBV18 with TRBJ2-3; tentatively, D is TRBD1 (5 bases). With 1 base removed from V and 2 bases from J, the gap between germline ends came to 10 bases. The V gene's germline CDR1 is KGHSH and CDR2 LQKENI. There are 15 residues in the CDR3. CDR3 loop: CASSPLPGSTDTQYF. DNA for the CDR3: TGTGCCAGCTCACCACTCCCAGGGTCCACAGATACGCAGTATTTT.

V is TRBV7-2 and J is TRBJ2-1; TRBD2 matches at 9 bases. Trimming took 1 base from V and 8 from J; bases not matched to a gene: 6. Germline values: CDR1 SGHTA, CDR2 FQGNSA. The CDR3 runs to 15 residues. Here the CDR3 reads CASSLVRTSADEQFF. The CDR3 nucleotides are TGTGCCAGCAGCTTAGTTCGGACTAGCGCAGATGAGCAGTTCTTC.